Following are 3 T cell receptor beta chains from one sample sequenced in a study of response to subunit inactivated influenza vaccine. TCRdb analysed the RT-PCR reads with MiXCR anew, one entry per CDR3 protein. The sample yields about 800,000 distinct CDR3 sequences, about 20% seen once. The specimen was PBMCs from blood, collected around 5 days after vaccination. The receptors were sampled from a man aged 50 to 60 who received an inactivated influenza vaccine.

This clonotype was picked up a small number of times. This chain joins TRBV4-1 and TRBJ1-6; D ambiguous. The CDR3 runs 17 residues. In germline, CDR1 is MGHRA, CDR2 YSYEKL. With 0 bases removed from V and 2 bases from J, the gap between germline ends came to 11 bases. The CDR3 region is CASSQDLAGTYNSPLHF. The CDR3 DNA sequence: TGCGCCAGCAGCCAAGATTTAGCGGGGACCTATAATTCACCCCTCCACTTT.

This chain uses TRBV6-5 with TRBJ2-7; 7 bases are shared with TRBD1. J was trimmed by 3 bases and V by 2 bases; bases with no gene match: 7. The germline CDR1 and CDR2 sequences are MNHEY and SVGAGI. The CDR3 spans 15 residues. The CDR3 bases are TGTGCCAGCAGTTACGAGAACAGGGGATACTACGAGCAGTACTTC. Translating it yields CASSYENRGYYEQYF.

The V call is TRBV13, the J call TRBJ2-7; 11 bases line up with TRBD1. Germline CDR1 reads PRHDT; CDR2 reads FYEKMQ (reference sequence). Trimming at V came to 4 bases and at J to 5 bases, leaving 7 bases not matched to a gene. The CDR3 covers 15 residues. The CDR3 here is CASSSWDRGSHEQYF. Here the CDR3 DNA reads TGTGCCAGCAGCTCCTGGGACAGGGGGTCGCACGAGCAGTACTTC.